The 25 T cell receptor beta chains listed next were all sequenced from one sample in a study of human CD8 memory T cell subsets. UMI-labeled 5' RACE yielded the TCR beta libraries. TCRdb reprocessed the 5' RACE reads; each CDR3 protein has one entry and no DNA is given. The listing contains roughly 9,300 distinct CDR3 sequences. The sample comprised CD8+ stem-like memory T cells (TSCM and TCM) sorted from PBMCs. Specified subset: stem-like memory CD8 T cells (TSTEM), CCR7+ PD-1- TIGIT-. Receptor source: a human donor in good health.

The chain couples TRBV7-9 to TRBJ2-5; TCRdb proposes TRBD1, but this gene call is untestable without DNA. Germline CDR1 SEHNR, CDR2 FQNEAQ (reference sequence). The CDR3 extends over 15 amino acids. CDR3 sequence reads: CASSSPYTGVETQYF. The whole variable domain, filled in from reference TRBV7-9 and TRBJ2-5, reads DTGVSQNPRHKITKRGQNVTFRCDPISEHNRLYWYRQTLGQGPEFLTYFQNEAQLEKSRLLSDRFSAERPKGSFSTLEIQRTEQGDSAMYLCASSSPYTGVETQYFGPGTRLLVL.

The chain is built from TRBV20-1 and TRBJ1-4; TCRdb's D call, TRBD1, is unchecked because there is no DNA. The CDR3 is made up of 15 amino acids. CDR1 is DFQATT, CDR2 SNEGSKA, per germline (reference sequence). CDR3 loop: CSARDFGTGDEKLFF.

The chain links TRBV20-1 to TRBJ2-7; the TCRdb call, TRBD2, lacks DNA for checking. This CDR3 is built from 13 residues. The germline gives CDR1 DFQATT, CDR2 SNEGSKA (reference sequence). The CDR3 spells CSALAGHSYEQYF.

The rearrangement uses TRBV7-9 and TRBJ1-4; checking the TCRdb D call of TRBD1 is not possible without DNA. Germline lookup yields CDR1 SEHNR and CDR2 FQNEAQ (reference sequence). The CDR3 length is 17 residues. The CDR3 spells CASTPGDLVATNEKLFF.

This chain connects TRBV6-5 to TRBJ2-1; TCRdb's D call of TRBD2 is untestable without DNA. The CDR3 runs 13 residues. The germline V gene has CDR1 MNHEY and CDR2 SVGAGI. The CDR3 sequence is CASGLSPGFEQFF.

According to its frequency, this clonotype is medium-sized. The chain has TRBV28 and TRBJ2-7. Germline V CDR1 and CDR2: MDHEN, SYDVKM. The CDR3 extends over 14 amino acids. The CDR3 is CASSLYAGVYEQYF.

The chain uses TRBV6-2 or TRBV6-3 and TRBJ1-5. Germline assignment: CDR1 MNHEY and CDR2 SVGEGT. This CDR3 has 15 amino acids. The CDR3: CASSPLALQVEPQHF.

The chain has TRBV9 and TRBJ2-1; TCRdb returns TRBD1, unconfirmable since there is no DNA. CDR1 SGDLS and CDR2 YYNGEE come from the germline V gene. The CDR3 runs 16 residues. The CDR3 spells CASSPPHSGAYNEQFF.

V gene TRBV11-3 combines with J gene TRBJ2-4; TCRdb returns TRBD1, unconfirmable since there is no DNA. CDR3 length equals 16 residues. Looked up from germline, CDR1 is SGHNT and CDR2 is YENEEA. CDR3 sequence reads: CASSLETGIAKNIQYF.

The chain joins TRBV21-1 to TRBJ1-1. TRBV21-1 is recorded as a pseudogene. The CDR3 is made up of 12 amino acids. The CDR3 loop reads CASSKWGREAFF.

The V call is TRBV7-9, the J call TRBJ1-1; lacking DNA, the TRBD1 call made by TCRdb goes unchecked. CDR3 length: 15 amino acids. Looked up from germline, CDR1 is SEHNR and CDR2 is FQNEAQ (reference sequence). This chain's CDR3 is CASSSPTGVGTEAFF.

This clonotype is deemed medium-sized by its frequency. The chain recombines TRBV25-1 with TRBJ1-2; lacking DNA, the TRBD1 call made by TCRdb goes unchecked. The length of the CDR3 is 14 residues. Germline values: CDR1 MGHDK, CDR2 SYGVNS. CDR3 sequence reads: CASSELDGTYGYTF.

Considering frequency, this clonotype is medium-sized. The chain combines TRBV15 with TRBJ1-5; TCRdb's D gene call, TRBD1, goes unchecked for lack of DNA. The length of the CDR3 is 14 residues. Germline V gene lookup returns CDR1 LNHNV and CDR2 YYDKDF (reference sequence). The CDR3 loop is CATSPRDSNQPQHF.

The gene calls are TRBV24-1 and TRBJ2-2; TCRdb calls TRBD1, which cannot be checked without DNA. Germline-derived CDR1 and CDR2 are KGHDR and SFDVKD. This CDR3 has 15 residues. This CDR3 reads CATSGAGVNTGELFF.

The chain combines TRBV30 with TRBJ1-2. Per the germline V gene, CDR1 is GTSNPN and CDR2 is SVGIG (reference sequence). The CDR3 is 12 amino acids. CDR3 sequence: CAWSEDNYGYTF.

The V and J genes are TRBV7-9 and TRBJ2-2; lacking DNA, the TRBD1 call made by TCRdb goes unchecked. Germline CDR1 and CDR2: SEHNR and FQNEAQ (reference sequence). This CDR3 contains 15 residues. CDR3 residues: CASSWTGGNTGELFF. Full variable domain (rest looked up from reference TRBV7-9 and TRBJ2-2): DTGVSQNPRHKITKRGQNVTFRCDPISEHNRLYWYRQTLGQGPEFLTYFQNEAQLEKSRLLSDRFSAERPKGSFSTLEIQRTEQGDSAMYLCASSWTGGNTGELFFGEGSRLTVL.

This chain links TRBV28 with TRBJ2-5; TCRdb proposes TRBD1, but this gene call is untestable without DNA. Per the germline V gene, CDR1 is MDHEN and CDR2 is SYDVKM. The CDR3 loop spans 14 amino acids. The CDR3 protein is CATQGQGLEETQYF.

V is TRBV9 and J is TRBJ2-3; TCRdb's D call of TRBD1 is untestable without DNA. CDR1 is SGDLS and CDR2 is YYNGEE in the germline V gene. The CDR3 sequence is 15 residues long. CDR3 residues: CASSVGGSLGDTQYF. The variable domain in full, with the rest retrieved from reference TRBV9 and TRBJ2-3, is DSGVTQTPKHLITATGQRVTLRCSPRSGDLSVYWYQQSLDQGLQFLIQYYNGEERAKGNILERFSAQQFPDLHSELNLSSLELGDSALYFCASSVGGSLGDTQYFGPGTRLTVL.

The chain employs TRBV27 and TRBJ1-2; TCRdb selects TRBD1, and the lack of DNA leaves this call unchecked. The CDR3 has 13 amino acids. The germline V gene encodes CDR1 MNHEY and CDR2 SMNVEV (reference sequence). The CDR3 sequence: CASSLGQYYGYTF.

The V and J genes are TRBV6-6 and TRBJ2-1; TCRdb names TRBD2, which stays unverified in the absence of DNA. This CDR3 spans 14 amino acids. CDR1 and CDR2 (germline): MNHNY, SVGAGI (reference sequence). CDR3 protein: CASSYKGLYNEQFF.

The chain combines TRBV5-1 with TRBJ1-1. Germline-derived CDR1 and CDR2 are SGHRS and YFSETQ. This CDR3 spans 14 amino acids. CDR3 sequence reads: CASSLSSGNTEAFF.

The chain recombines TRBV27 with TRBJ1-4. Germline lookup yields CDR1 MNHEY and CDR2 SMNVEV (reference sequence). This CDR3 is 13 amino acids long. This chain's CDR3 is CASSLTVTTQLFF.

By frequency, this clonotype is medium-sized. The rearrangement uses TRBV5-1 and TRBJ2-7. Germline CDR1 and CDR2: SGHRS and YFSETQ. This CDR3 comprises 15 residues. This CDR3 reads CASSLETGASYEQYF.

This chain connects TRBV6-5 to TRBJ1-4; TCRdb picks TRBD1, but there is no DNA to check that call. There are 15 residues in the CDR3. Germline CDR1 and CDR2: MNHEY and SVGAGI. CDR3 protein: CASRTGQGTNEKLFF.

This chain uses TRBV11-2 with TRBJ2-7; TCRdb's D call of TRBD1 is untestable without DNA. The CDR3 has 13 residues. CDR1 and CDR2 (germline): SGHAT, FQNNGV. CDR3 sequence: CASSSGTRYEQYF.